A selection of T cell receptor beta chains follows, all from one sample in a study of shared clonotypes between healthy human individuals. TCRdb's copy holds only in-frame clones and misses some; the assay was immunoSEQ multiplex PCR. The data show about 2.1 million clones, more than 85% seen once. The sequencing sample was made of naive CD8+ T cells from PBMCs. Every receptor here comes from a man between 18 and 35 years old in good health. Some clones in this sample may be carry-over from other donors' samples. CDR3s include the opening cysteine and the closing phenylalanine or tryptophan. Only part of the rows carry a size: once, few, many, or a class if the clone is expanded.

abundance: once
j_gene: TRBJ2-5
len: 12
v_gene: TRBV28
CDR3aa: CASSPNLVAQYF

abundance: NA
j_gene: TRBJ2-7
len: 15
v_gene: TRBV19
CDR3aa: CASSVRGGTRDEQYF

abundance: NA
j_gene: TRBJ2-1
len: 16
v_gene: TRBV7-3
CDR3aa: CASSLTPSGIDNEQFF

abundance: NA
j_gene: TRBJ2-7
len: 15
v_gene: TRBV7-9
CDR3aa: CASSGVGVRDYEQYF

abundance: NA
j_gene: TRBJ2-7
len: 17
v_gene: TRBV18
CDR3aa: CASSPPGASLRAYEQYF

abundance: NA
j_gene: TRBJ1-1
len: 13
v_gene: TRBV27
CDR3aa: CASRMGAAAEAFF

abundance: NA
j_gene: TRBJ2-3
len: 15
v_gene: TRBV7-9
CDR3aa: CASRGLAGERDTQYF

abundance: NA
j_gene: TRBJ2-7
len: 13
v_gene: TRBV28
CDR3aa: CASSSAISDEQYF

abundance: NA
j_gene: TRBJ2-5
len: 17
v_gene: TRBV7-9
CDR3aa: CASSPPDRRTIAETQYF

abundance: NA
j_gene: TRBJ2-7
len: 12
v_gene: TRBV27
CDR3aa: CASSSGSYEQYF

abundance: NA
j_gene: TRBJ2-1
len: 14
v_gene: TRBV21-1
CDR3aa: CASGKQGRYNEQFF

abundance: NA
j_gene: TRBJ2-3
len: 14
v_gene: TRBV14
CDR3aa: CASSQKRVTDTQYF

abundance: NA
j_gene: TRBJ2-1
len: 14
v_gene: TRBV9
CDR3aa: CASSARTGFGEQFF

abundance: NA
j_gene: TRBJ2-1
len: 16
v_gene: TRBV7-9
CDR3aa: CASSLFLAGDYNEQFF

abundance: NA
j_gene: TRBJ2-3
len: 15
v_gene: TRBV28
CDR3aa: CASSLSATSTDTQYF

abundance: NA
j_gene: TRBJ2-7
len: 13
v_gene: TRBV4-3
CDR3aa: CASSQILHYEQYF

abundance: NA
j_gene: TRBJ2-2
len: 14
v_gene: TRBV30
CDR3aa: CAWTTQANTGELFF

abundance: NA
j_gene: TRBJ2-7
len: 13
v_gene: TRBV11-2
CDR3aa: CASSLGSAYEQYF

abundance: NA
j_gene: TRBJ2-1
len: 16
v_gene: TRBV5-6
CDR3aa: CASSLPLHLEYNEQFF

abundance: NA
j_gene: TRBJ2-7
len: 11
v_gene: TRBV28
CDR3aa: CASSTGVEQYF

abundance: NA
j_gene: TRBJ2-7
len: 18
v_gene: TRBV28
CDR3aa: CASSYATTGGSYSYEQYF

abundance: few
j_gene: TRBJ1-1
len: 15
v_gene: TRBV7-9
CDR3aa: CASSPRLTLNTEAFF

abundance: NA
j_gene: TRBJ2-3
len: 14
v_gene: TRBV13
CDR3aa: CASSPGGGTDTQYF

abundance: NA
j_gene: TRBJ2-7
len: 15
v_gene: TRBV2
CDR3aa: CASSDLRTGVYEQYF

abundance: NA
j_gene: TRBJ2-1
len: 17
v_gene: TRBV7-8
CDR3aa: CASSRSLGLANYNEQFF

abundance: NA
j_gene: TRBJ2-7
len: 14
v_gene: TRBV7-2
CDR3aa: CASSPSGSYYEQYF

abundance: NA
j_gene: TRBJ1-4
len: 15
v_gene: TRBV19
CDR3aa: CASRRGRATNEKLFF

abundance: NA
j_gene: TRBJ1-2
len: 16
v_gene: TRBV9
CDR3aa: CASSDPAVGGSYGYTF

abundance: NA
j_gene: TRBJ1-4
len: 14
v_gene: TRBV27
CDR3aa: CASSDRGRAEKLFF

abundance: NA
j_gene: TRBJ2-7
len: 13
v_gene: TRBV7-2
CDR3aa: CASRGQLYYEQYF

abundance: NA
j_gene: TRBJ2-3
len: 15
v_gene: TRBV10-3
CDR3aa: CAISGEGGGRRTQYF

abundance: NA
j_gene: TRBJ1-1
len: 12
v_gene: TRBV5-4
CDR3aa: CASSLGVSEAFF

abundance: NA
j_gene: TRBJ2-2
len: 16
v_gene: TRBV15
CDR3aa: CATSSPKRANTGELFF

abundance: few
j_gene: TRBJ1-1
len: 14
v_gene: TRBV11-2
CDR3aa: CASSGDSLNTEAFF

abundance: NA
j_gene: TRBJ2-4
len: 14
v_gene: TRBV6-1
CDR3aa: CASRQGLAKNIQYF

abundance: NA
j_gene: TRBJ2-1
len: 18
v_gene: TRBV27
CDR3aa: CASSSSFPTWDSYNEQFF

abundance: NA
j_gene: TRBJ2-3
len: 16
v_gene: TRBV28
CDR3aa: CASSFSGRWDTDTQYF

abundance: NA
j_gene: TRBJ2-1
len: 12
v_gene: TRBV5-1
CDR3aa: CASANPTNEQFF

abundance: NA
j_gene: TRBJ2-7
len: 12
v_gene: TRBV27
CDR3aa: CASIGGAYEQYF

abundance: NA
j_gene: TRBJ2-3
len: 17
v_gene: TRBV11-2
CDR3aa: CASSFRGGWEGENTQYF

abundance: NA
j_gene: TRBJ1-5
len: 13
v_gene: TRBV15
CDR3aa: CATSSHSSGPQHF

abundance: NA
j_gene: TRBJ1-2
len: 15
v_gene: TRBV2
CDR3aa: CASSATGVSNYGYTF

abundance: NA
j_gene: TRBJ1-4
len: 14
v_gene: TRBV29-1
CDR3aa: CSVVAGQINEKLFF

abundance: NA
j_gene: TRBJ2-1
len: 13
v_gene: TRBV6-5
CDR3aa: CASSGLAGVLLFF

abundance: NA
j_gene: TRBJ1-1
len: 13
v_gene: TRBV27
CDR3aa: CASSLSPNTEAFF

abundance: NA
j_gene: TRBJ2-2
len: 18
v_gene: TRBV19
CDR3aa: CASSEMGLAGGPSRELFF

abundance: NA
j_gene: TRBJ2-1
len: 15
v_gene: TRBV7-9
CDR3aa: CASSLVYSPDNEQFF

abundance: NA
j_gene: TRBJ2-3
len: 14
v_gene: TRBV7-9
CDR3aa: CASSLWTEGDTQYF

abundance: few
j_gene: TRBJ1-5
len: 16
v_gene: TRBV7-9
CDR3aa: CASSLSIGRRNQPQHF

abundance: NA
j_gene: TRBJ1-1
len: 14
v_gene: TRBV27
CDR3aa: CASSLGVSGTEAFF

abundance: NA
j_gene: TRBJ2-7
len: 15
v_gene: TRBV9
CDR3aa: CASSVGGIPSYEQYF

abundance: NA
j_gene: TRBJ2-7
len: 15
v_gene: TRBV10-3
CDR3aa: CAISESGGRANEQYF

abundance: once
j_gene: TRBJ2-7
len: 13
v_gene: TRBV30
CDR3aa: CAWSVLGRAEQYF

abundance: NA
j_gene: TRBJ1-3
len: 14
v_gene: TRBV9
CDR3aa: CASSVLGSGNTIYF

abundance: NA
j_gene: TRBJ2-7
len: 12
v_gene: TRBV6-5
CDR3aa: CASNYAGGEQYF

abundance: NA
j_gene: TRBJ2-1
len: 17
v_gene: TRBV27
CDR3aa: CASSLYGLADVGLEQFF

abundance: once
j_gene: TRBJ1-2
len: 13
v_gene: TRBV28
CDR3aa: CAVPLPGYYGYTF

abundance: NA
j_gene: TRBJ2-5
len: 17
v_gene: TRBV11-2
CDR3aa: CASSLYPSGTRQETQYF

abundance: NA
j_gene: TRBJ2-1
len: 16
v_gene: TRBV10-3
CDR3aa: CAIRGTIAGPPDEQFF